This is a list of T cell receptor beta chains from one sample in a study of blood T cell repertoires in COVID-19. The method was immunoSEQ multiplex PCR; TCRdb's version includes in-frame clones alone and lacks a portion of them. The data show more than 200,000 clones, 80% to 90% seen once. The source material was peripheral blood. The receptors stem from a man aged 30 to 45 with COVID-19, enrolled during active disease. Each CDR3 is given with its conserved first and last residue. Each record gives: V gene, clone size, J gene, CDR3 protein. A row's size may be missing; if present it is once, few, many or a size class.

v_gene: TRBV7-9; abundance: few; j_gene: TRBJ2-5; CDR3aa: CASSRRGMEETQYF
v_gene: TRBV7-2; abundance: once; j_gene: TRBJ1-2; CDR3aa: CASSSSGEVHGYTF
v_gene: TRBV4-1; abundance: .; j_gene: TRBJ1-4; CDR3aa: CASRLLPGDSVEKLFF
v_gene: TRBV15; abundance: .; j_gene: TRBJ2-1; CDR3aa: CATSRGGTPSVGFF
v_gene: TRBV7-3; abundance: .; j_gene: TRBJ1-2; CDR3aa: CASSLGQGDVYGYTF
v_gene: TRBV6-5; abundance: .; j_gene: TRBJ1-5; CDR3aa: CASRPQAGGGQPQHF
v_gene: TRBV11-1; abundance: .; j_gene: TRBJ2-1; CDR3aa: CASSGARDRAGNEQFF
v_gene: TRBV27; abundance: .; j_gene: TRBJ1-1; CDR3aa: CASSNRGTEAFF
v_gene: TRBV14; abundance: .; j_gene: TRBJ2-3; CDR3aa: CASSQDFLAEPTDTQYF
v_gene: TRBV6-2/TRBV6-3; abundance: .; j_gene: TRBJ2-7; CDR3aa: CASSFSDSSSYEQYF
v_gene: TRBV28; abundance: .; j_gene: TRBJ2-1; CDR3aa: CASSFRGEQFF
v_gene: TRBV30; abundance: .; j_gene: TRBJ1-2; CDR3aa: CAWSLGDTYLYGYTF
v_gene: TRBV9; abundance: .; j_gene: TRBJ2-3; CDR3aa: CASSVGGIQGNTQYF
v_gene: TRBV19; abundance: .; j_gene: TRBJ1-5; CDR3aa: CASSMAGLSNQPQHF
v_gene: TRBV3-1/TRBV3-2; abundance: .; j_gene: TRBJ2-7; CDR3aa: CASSRRGSLTYEQYF
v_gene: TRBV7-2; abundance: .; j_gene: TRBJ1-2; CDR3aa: CASSLGGQGANYGYTF
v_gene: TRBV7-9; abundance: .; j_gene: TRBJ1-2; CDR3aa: CASSSGQGDDYGYTF
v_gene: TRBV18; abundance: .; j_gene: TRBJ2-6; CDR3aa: CASSGGSGANVLTF
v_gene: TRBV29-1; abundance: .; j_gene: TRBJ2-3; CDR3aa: CSVEDPIAGGTDTQYF
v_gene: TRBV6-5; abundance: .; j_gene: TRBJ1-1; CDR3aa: CASSPDGDTEAFF
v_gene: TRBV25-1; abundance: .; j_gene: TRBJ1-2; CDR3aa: CASSERGQRPGYTF
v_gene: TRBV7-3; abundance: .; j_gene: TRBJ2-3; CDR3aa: CASSSAGTSGKGDTQYF
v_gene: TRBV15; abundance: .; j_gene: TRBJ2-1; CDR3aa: CATSRGRWGVEFF
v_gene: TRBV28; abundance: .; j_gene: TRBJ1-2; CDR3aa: CASSLGGGGGGYTF
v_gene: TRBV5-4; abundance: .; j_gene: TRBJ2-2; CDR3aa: CASGQRTGPHRELFF
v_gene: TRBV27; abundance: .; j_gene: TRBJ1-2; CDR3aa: CASRLRGSNYGYTF